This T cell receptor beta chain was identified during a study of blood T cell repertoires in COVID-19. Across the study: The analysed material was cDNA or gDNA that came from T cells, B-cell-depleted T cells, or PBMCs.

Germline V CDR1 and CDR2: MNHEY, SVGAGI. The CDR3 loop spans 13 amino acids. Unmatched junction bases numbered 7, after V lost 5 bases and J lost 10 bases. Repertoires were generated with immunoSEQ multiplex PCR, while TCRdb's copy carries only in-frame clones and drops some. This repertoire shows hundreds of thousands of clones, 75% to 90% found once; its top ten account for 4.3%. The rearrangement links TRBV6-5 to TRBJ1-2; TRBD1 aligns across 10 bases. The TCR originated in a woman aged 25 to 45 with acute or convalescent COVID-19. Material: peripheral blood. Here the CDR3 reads CASSNPGQGLYTF. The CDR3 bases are TGTGCCAGCAGTAACCCGGGACAGGGGCTCTACACCTTC.